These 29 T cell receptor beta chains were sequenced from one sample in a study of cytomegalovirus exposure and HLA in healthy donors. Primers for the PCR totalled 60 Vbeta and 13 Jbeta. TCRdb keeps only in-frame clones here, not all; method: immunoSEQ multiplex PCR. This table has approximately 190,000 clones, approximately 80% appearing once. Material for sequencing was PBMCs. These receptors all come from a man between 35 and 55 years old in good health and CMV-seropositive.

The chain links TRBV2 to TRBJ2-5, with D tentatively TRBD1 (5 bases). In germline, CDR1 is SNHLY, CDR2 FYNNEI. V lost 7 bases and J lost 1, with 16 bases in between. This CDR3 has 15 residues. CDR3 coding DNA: TGTGCCAGCACCGAAAGTGGGGCGTTCCAAGAGACCCAGTACTTC. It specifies CASTESGAFQETQYF.

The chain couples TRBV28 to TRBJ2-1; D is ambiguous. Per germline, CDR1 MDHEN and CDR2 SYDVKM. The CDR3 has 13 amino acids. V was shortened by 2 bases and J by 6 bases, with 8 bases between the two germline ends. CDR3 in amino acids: CASSLGAVNEQFF. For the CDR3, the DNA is TGTGCCAGCAGTTTAGGAGCAGTCAATGAGCAGTTCTTC.

The CDR3 nucleotides are TGTGCCAGCAGTGCAGGGATGAGGGAGACCCAGTACTTC. Translated, it gives CASSAGMRETQYF. The chain combines TRBV2 with TRBJ2-5; TRBD1 is a possible D gene (5 bases). V was clipped by 4 bases and J by 5 bases, with 11 bases between them. The CDR3 length is 13 residues. CDR1 SNHLY and CDR2 FYNNEI come from the germline V gene.

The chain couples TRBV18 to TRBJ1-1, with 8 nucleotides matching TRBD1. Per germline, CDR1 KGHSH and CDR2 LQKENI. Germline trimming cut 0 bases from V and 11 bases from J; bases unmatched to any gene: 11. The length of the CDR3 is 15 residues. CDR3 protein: CASSPPTGENLVAFF. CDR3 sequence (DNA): TGTGCCAGCTCACCACCGACAGGGGAGAATCTTGTGGCTTTCTTT.

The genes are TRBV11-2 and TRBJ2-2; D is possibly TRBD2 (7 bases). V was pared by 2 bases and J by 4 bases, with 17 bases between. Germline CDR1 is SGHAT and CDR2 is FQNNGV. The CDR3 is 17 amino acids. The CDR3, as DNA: TGTGCCAGCAGCTTAAGGGGGGGGAAGGCGGGCACCGGGGAGCTGTTTTTT. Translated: CASSLRGGKAGTGELFF.

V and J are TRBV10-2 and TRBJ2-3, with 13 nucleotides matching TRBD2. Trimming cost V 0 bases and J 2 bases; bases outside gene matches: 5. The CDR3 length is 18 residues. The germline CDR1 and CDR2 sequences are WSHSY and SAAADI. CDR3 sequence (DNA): TGCGCCAGCAGTGAGTCCTCGACTAGCGGGGGGTTCACAGATACGCAGTATTTT. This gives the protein CASSESSTSGGFTDTQYF.

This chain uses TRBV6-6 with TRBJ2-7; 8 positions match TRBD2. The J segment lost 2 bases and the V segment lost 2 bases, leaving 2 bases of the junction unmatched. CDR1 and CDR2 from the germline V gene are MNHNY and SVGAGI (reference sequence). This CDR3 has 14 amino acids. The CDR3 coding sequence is TGTGCCAGCAGTTACCAAGCGGGAGCCTACGAGCAGTACTTC. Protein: CASSYQAGAYEQYF.

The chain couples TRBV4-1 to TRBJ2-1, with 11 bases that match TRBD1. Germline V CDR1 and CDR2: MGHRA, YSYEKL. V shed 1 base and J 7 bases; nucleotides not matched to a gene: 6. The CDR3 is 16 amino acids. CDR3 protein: CASSQVGTGGGNEQFF. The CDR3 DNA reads TGCGCCAGCAGCCAAGTAGGGACAGGGGGAGGAAATGAGCAGTTCTTC.

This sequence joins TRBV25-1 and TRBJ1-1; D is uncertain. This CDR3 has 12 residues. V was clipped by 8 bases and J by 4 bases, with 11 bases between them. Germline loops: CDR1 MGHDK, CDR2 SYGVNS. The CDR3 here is CASAGIGTEAFF. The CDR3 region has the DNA TGTGCCAGCGCGGGGATAGGCACTGAAGCTTTCTTT.

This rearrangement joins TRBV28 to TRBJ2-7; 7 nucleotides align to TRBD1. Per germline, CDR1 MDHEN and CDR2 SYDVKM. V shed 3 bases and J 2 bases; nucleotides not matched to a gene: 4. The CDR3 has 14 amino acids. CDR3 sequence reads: CASSLVGQPYEQYF. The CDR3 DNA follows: TGTGCCAGCAGTTTGGTGGGACAGCCCTACGAGCAGTACTTC.

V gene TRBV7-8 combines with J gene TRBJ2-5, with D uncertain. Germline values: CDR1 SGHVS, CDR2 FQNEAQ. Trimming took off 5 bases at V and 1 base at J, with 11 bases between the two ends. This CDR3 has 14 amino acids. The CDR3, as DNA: TGTGCCAGCAGCCCTCGACGGAGCCAAGAGACCCAGTACTTC. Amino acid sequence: CASSPRRSQETQYF.

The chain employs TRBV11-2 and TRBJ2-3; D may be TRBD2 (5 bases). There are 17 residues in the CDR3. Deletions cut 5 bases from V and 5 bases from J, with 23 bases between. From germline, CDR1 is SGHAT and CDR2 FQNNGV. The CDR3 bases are TGTGCCAGCAGCCCGGCGTGGGCGGTGGGTGGAGGAGATACGCAGTATTTT. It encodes CASSPAWAVGGGDTQYF. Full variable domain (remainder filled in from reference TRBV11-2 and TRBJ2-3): EAGVAQSPRYKIIEKRQSVAFWCNPISGHATLYWYQQILGQGPKLLIQFQNNGVVDDSQLPKDRFSAERLKGVDSTLKIQPAKLEDSAVYLCASSPAWAVGGGDTQYFGPGTRLTVL.

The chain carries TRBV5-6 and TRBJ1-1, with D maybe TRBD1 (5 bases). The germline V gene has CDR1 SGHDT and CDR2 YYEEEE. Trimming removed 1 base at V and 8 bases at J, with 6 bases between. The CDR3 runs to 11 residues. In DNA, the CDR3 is TGTGCCAGCAGCTTGCAGGGAGAAGCTTTCTTT. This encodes CASSLQGEAFF.

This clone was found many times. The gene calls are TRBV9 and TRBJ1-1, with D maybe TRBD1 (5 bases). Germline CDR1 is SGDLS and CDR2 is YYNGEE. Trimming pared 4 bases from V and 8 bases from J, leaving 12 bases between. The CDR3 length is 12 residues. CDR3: CASSPSGYEAFF. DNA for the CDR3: TGTGCCAGCAGCCCCTCAGGGTACGAAGCTTTCTTT.

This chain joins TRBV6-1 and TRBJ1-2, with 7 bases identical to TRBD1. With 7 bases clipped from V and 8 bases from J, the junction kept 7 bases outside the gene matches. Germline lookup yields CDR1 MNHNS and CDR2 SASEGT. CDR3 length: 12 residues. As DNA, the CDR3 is TGTGCCAGCACCCCGACAGGGCGCGGCTACACCTTC. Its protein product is CASTPTGRGYTF.

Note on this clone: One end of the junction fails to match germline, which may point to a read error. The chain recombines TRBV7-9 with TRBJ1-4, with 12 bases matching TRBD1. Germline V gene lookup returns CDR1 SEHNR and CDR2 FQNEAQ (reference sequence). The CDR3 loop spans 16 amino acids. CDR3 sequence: CSSSLGDRGLGEKLFF. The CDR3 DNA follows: TGTTCCAGCAGCTTAGGGGACAGGGGGCTCGGCGAAAAACTGTTTTTT.

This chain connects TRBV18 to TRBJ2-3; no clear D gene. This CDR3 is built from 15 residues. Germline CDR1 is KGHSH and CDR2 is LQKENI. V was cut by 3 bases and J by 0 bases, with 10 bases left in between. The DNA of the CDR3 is TGTGCCAGCTCACCCCCCTCACTTAGCACAGATACGCAGTATTTT. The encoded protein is CASSPPSLSTDTQYF.

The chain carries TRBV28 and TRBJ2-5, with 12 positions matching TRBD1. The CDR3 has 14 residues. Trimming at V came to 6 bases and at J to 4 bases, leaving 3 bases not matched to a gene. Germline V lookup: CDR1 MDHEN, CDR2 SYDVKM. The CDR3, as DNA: TGTGCCAGCAGACGGGACAGGGGGCGAGAGACCCAGTACTTC. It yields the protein CASRRDRGRETQYF. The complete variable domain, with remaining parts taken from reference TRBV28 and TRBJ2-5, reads DVKVTQSSRYLVKRTGEKVFLECVQDMDHENMFWYRQDPGLGLRLIYFSYDVKMKEKGDIPEGYSVSREKKERFSLILESASTNQTSMYLCASRRDRGRETQYFGPGTRLLVL.

The CDR3: CASRRTSGAVVLTF. DNA for the CDR3: TGTGCCAGTAGGAGGACTAGCGGGGCCGTCGTCCTGACTTTC. The rearrangement uses TRBV19 and TRBJ2-6; TRBD2 matches 12 bases. Germline V gene data show CDR1 as LNHDA and CDR2 as SQIVND (reference sequence). The CDR3 sequence is 14 residues long. V shed 6 bases, J shed 12 bases, and the junction held 6 bases outside the gene matches.

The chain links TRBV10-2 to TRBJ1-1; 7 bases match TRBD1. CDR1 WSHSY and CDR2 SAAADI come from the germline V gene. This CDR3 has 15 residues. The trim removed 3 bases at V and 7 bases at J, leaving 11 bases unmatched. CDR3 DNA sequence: TGCGCCAGCAGTGAAGTGGTTAAGGGGGCGAATGAAGCTTTCTTT. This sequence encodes CASSEVVKGANEAFF.

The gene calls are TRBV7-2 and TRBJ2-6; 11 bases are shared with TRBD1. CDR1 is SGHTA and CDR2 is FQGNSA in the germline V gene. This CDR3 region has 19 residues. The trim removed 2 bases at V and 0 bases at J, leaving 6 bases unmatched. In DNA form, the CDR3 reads TGTGCCAGCAGCTTAACCCCGGGACAGGGGGTCTCTGGGGCCAACGTCCTGACTTTC. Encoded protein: CASSLTPGQGVSGANVLTF.

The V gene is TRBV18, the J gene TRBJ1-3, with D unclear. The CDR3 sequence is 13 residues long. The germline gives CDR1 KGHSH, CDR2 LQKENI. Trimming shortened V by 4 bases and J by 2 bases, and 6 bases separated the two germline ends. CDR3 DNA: TGTGCCAGCTCACGGGGAGCTGGAAACACCATATATTTT. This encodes CASSRGAGNTIYF.

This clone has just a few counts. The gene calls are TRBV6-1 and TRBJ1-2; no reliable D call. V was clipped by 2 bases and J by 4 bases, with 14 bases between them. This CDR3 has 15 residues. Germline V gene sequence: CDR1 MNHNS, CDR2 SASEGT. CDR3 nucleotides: TGTGCCAGCAGTGAACTGGGAGCGGCCCGCTATGGCTACACCTTC. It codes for CASSELGAARYGYTF.

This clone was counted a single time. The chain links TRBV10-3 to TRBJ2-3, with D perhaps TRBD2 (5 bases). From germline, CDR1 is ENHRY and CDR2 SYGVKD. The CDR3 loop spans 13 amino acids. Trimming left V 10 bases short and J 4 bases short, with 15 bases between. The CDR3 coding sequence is TGTGCCACCACACTAGGGAGCTCAGATACGCAGTATTTT. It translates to CATTLGSSDTQYF.

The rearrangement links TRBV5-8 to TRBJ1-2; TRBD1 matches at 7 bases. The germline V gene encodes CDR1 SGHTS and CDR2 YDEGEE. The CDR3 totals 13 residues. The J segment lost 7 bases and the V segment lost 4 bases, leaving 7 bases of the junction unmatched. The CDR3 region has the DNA TGTGCCAGCAGCCCAGGACAGGTTTGTGGCTACACCTTC. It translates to CASSPGQVCGYTF.

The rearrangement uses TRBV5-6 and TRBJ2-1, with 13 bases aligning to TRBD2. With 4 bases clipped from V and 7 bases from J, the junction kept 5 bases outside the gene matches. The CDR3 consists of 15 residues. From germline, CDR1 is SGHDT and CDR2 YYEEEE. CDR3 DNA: TGTGCCAGCAGCACGGGACTAGCGGGGAGTAATGAGCAGTTCTTC. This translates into CASSTGLAGSNEQFF.

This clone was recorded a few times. The CDR3 here is CASSLVGRTEAFF. CDR3 DNA sequence: TGCGCCAGCAGCTTGGTGGGCAGGACTGAAGCTTTCTTT. V is TRBV5-1 and J is TRBJ1-1; no reliable D call. The CDR3 spans 13 residues. Between the trimmed V and J ends, which lost 0 bases and 5 bases, there was a span of 8 bases. Germline-derived CDR1 and CDR2 are SGHRS and YFSETQ.

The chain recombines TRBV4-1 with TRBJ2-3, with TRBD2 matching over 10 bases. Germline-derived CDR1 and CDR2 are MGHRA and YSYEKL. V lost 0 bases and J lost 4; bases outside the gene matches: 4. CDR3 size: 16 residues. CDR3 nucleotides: TGCGCCAGCAGCCAAGATGCTAGCGGGGGTTCAGATACGCAGTATTTT. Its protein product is CASSQDASGGSDTQYF.

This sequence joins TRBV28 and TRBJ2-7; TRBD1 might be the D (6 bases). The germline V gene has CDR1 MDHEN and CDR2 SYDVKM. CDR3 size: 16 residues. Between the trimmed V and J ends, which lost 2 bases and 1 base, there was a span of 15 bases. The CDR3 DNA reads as TGTGCCAGCAGTTTACCCCGGGACAACCTTTCCTACGAGCAGTACTTC. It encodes CASSLPRDNLSYEQYF. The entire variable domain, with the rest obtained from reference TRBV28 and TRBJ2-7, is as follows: DVKVTQSSRYLVKRTGEKVFLECVQDMDHENMFWYRQDPGLGLRLIYFSYDVKMKEKGDIPEGYSVSREKKERFSLILESASTNQTSMYLCASSLPRDNLSYEQYFGPGTRLTVT.